These 11 T cell receptor beta chains were sequenced from one sample in a study of metastatic and nonmetastatic thyroid tumors. Thyroid surgery had not been preceded by any treatment in any patient. Via MiXCR, TCRdb re-called the PCR reads. The sample includes about 14,000 clones, more than 20% of them seen just once. Sample: blood. Receptors originate from a female donor with papillary thyroid cancer or a benign thyroid nodule (not recorded which). Some clones in this sample may be carry-over from other donors' samples.

The sample holds many counts of this clone. The rearrangement joins TRBV5-1 to TRBJ1-1; D call uncertain. Germline V gives CDR1 SGHRS, CDR2 YFSETQ. Trimming removed 3 bases from V and 0 bases from J, with 6 bases in between. The CDR3 sequence is 13 residues long. Here the CDR3 DNA reads TGCGCCAGCAGCTCCGGCGTGAACACTGAAGCTTTCTTT. As protein: CASSSGVNTEAFF.

This clone was counted once. The chain combines TRBV5-1 with TRBJ2-1; 11 bases fit TRBD1. The CDR3 loop spans 16 amino acids. V was clipped by 4 bases and J by 7 bases; unmatched bases: 10. CDR1 is SGHRS and CDR2 is YFSETQ in the germline V gene. As DNA, the CDR3 is TGCGCCAGCAGCCCGGGCGGACAGGGGGCATTTAATGAGCAGTTCTTC. Its protein product is CASSPGGQGAFNEQFF.

By share, this clone counts as medium-sized (0.01 to 0.1%). The gene calls are TRBV28 and TRBJ2-7; 9 nucleotides line up with TRBD1. With 2 bases clipped from V and 7 bases from J, the junction kept 12 bases outside the gene matches. The CDR3 extends over 16 amino acids. Per the germline V gene, CDR1 is MDHEN and CDR2 is SYDVKM. The CDR3 region is CASSLLPGQGVEEQYF. CDR3 sequence (DNA): TGTGCCAGCAGTTTACTCCCGGGACAGGGAGTTGAGGAGCAGTACTTC.

This clone was seen only a few times. The gene calls are TRBV6-1 and TRBJ2-7; no clear D gene. With 6 bases removed from V and 2 bases from J, the gap between germline ends came to 14 bases. CDR3 length equals 14 residues. CDR1 and CDR2 from the germline V gene are MNHNS and SASEGT. CDR3 bases: TGTGCCAGCAGCCGATTCGTCAGAGCCTACGAGCAGTACTTC. Protein: CASSRFVRAYEQYF.

This chain uses TRBV6-6 with TRBJ2-7; no clear D gene. The V and J ends lost 4 bases and 1 base respectively, with 8 bases between them. CDR1 is MNHNY, CDR2 SVGAGI, per germline (reference sequence). The CDR3 covers 13 residues. CDR3 DNA sequence: TGTGCCAGCAGTTTCGCAGTATCCTACGAGCAGTACTTC. This gives the protein CASSFAVSYEQYF.

By frequency in the sample, this clone is medium-sized (0.01 to 0.1%). This sequence joins TRBV5-1 and TRBJ1-1, with D perhaps matching TRBD1 (6 bases). Germline CDR1 is SGHRS and CDR2 is YFSETQ. Trimming pared 7 bases from V and 5 bases from J, leaving 18 bases between. The CDR3 has 14 amino acids. The CDR3 region is CASADTGMVTEAFF. The CDR3 DNA reads as TGCGCCAGCGCCGACACAGGGATGGTGACTGAAGCTTTCTTT.

With respect to this clone: An end of the junction does not agree with germline; a read error may underlie this. The rearrangement uses TRBV28 and TRBJ1-1; D is undetermined. This CDR3 comprises 12 residues. CDR1 MDHEN and CDR2 SYDVKM come from the germline V gene. The CDR3 nucleotides read TGTGTCAGCCTTAAAGTGAACACTGAAGCTTTCTTT. Its translation is CVSLKVNTEAFF.

The genes are TRBV12-3 or TRBV12-4 and TRBJ1-3; D not resolved. V lost 7 bases and J 0 bases, leaving 7 bases between the germline ends. The CDR3 is 13 amino acids. For the CDR3, the DNA is TGTGCCAGCATGTTAATCTCTGGAAACACCATATATTTT. Its translation is CASMLISGNTIYF.

In its sample, this clone was seen many times. V is TRBV7-9 and J is TRBJ1-3, with D possibly being TRBD1 (5 bases). This CDR3 region has 15 residues. V dropped 0 bases and J dropped 2 bases, with 8 bases sitting between them. From germline, CDR1 is SEHNR and CDR2 FQNEAQ (reference sequence). The CDR3 sequence: CASSLAQGAGNTIYF. CDR3 nucleotide sequence: TGTGCCAGCAGCTTAGCGCAAGGGGCTGGAAACACCATATATTTT. Full variable domain (missing parts from reference TRBV7-9 and TRBJ1-3): DTGVSQNPRHKITKRGQNVTFRCDPISEHNRLYWYRQTLGQGPEFLTYFQNEAQLEKSRLLSDRFSAERPKGSFSTLEIQRTEQGDSAMYLCASSLAQGAGNTIYFGEGSWLTVV.

This clone was observed a handful of times. The junction departs from germline at one end; a sequencing error may be responsible. The CDR3 protein is CASSLLQGSYGYTF. DNA of the CDR3: TGTGCCAGTAGTTTACTACAGGGAAGCTATGGCTACACCTTC. The V gene is TRBV12-3 or TRBV12-4, the J gene TRBJ1-2, with D possibly being TRBD1 (6 bases). The CDR3 is 14 amino acids.

This chain uses TRBV6-6 with TRBJ1-5; no definite D call. V lost 2 bases, J lost 3 bases, and 5 bases lay in between. CDR3 length: 13 amino acids. Germline-derived CDR1 and CDR2 are MNHNY and SVGAGI (reference sequence). CDR3 DNA sequence: TGTGCCAGCAGTTACAGGCTCAATCAGCCCCAGCATTTT. It codes for CASSYRLNQPQHF.